This passage covers 25 T cell receptor beta chains from one sample sequenced in a study of T cells in localized non-small cell lung cancer. The table came from immunoSEQ multiplex PCR; TCRdb's copy has only in-frame clones and leaves some out. The profile shows about 52,000 clones, around nine tenths of them singletons. Sample: PBMCs, taken before any cancer treatment. The receptors were gathered from a female donor with stage II lung adenocarcinoma.

This sequence joins TRBV5-3 and TRBJ1-6, with D possibly being TRBD1 (6 bases). TRBV5-3 is recorded as an ORF, its role being uncertain. CDR3 length equals 14 residues. Trimming removed 4 bases at V and 6 bases at J, with 11 bases between. The CDR3 sequence is CARSHRDTNSPLHF. CDR3 bases: TGTGCCAGAAGCCACCGGGACACTAATTCACCCCTCCACTTT.

This clone was observed a handful of times. The chain links TRBV5-4 to TRBJ2-7; TRBD1 aligns across 9 bases. J gave up 4 bases and V 4 bases, and 6 bases lay outside the gene matches. The CDR3 is 14 amino acids. Germline lookup yields CDR1 SGHNT and CDR2 YYREEE (reference sequence). CDR3 loop: CASSLGTGKYEQYF. The CDR3 nucleotides read TGTGCCAGCAGCCTAGGGACAGGGAAGTACGAGCAGTACTTC.

The rearrangement links TRBV6-1 to TRBJ1-1; D not certain. Germline V gene data show CDR1 as MNHNS and CDR2 as SASEGT. V gave up 5 bases and J gave up 0 bases, with 10 bases separating them. The CDR3 is 14 amino acids. In nucleotides, the CDR3 is TGTGCCAGCAGTCGGGATCCAATGAACACTGAAGCTTTCTTT. This sequence encodes CASSRDPMNTEAFF.

This chain links TRBV29-1 with TRBJ1-1; 7 bases match TRBD1. CDR3 length: 14 amino acids. After removal of 7 bases from V and 5 bases from J, the junction contained 13 bases not matched to a gene. The V gene's germline CDR1 is SQVTM and CDR2 ANQGSEA. The CDR3 here is CSALTGILRTEAFF. Here the CDR3 DNA reads TGCAGCGCCCTGACAGGGATTTTGAGAACTGAAGCTTTCTTT.

V usage is TRBV7-9 and J usage is TRBJ2-4; D perhaps matches TRBD2 (5 bases). V lost 5 bases, J lost 0 bases, and 11 bases lay in between. The CDR3 has 15 amino acids. CDR1 is SEHNR and CDR2 is FQNEAQ in the germline V gene (reference sequence). This CDR3 is CASSLAEGAKNIQYF. The CDR3 DNA follows: TGTGCCAGCAGCCTCGCTGAGGGAGCCAAAAACATTCAGTACTTC. Full variable domain (remainder filled in from reference TRBV7-9 and TRBJ2-4): DTGVSQNPRHKITKRGQNVTFRCDPISEHNRLYWYRQTLGQGPEFLTYFQNEAQLEKSRLLSDRFSAERPKGSFSTLEIQRTEQGDSAMYLCASSLAEGAKNIQYFGAGTRLSVL.

This clone appeared once. The rearrangement links TRBV2 to TRBJ2-1; 9 bases are a match to TRBD1. The CDR3 is 15 amino acids. Trimming at V came to 1 base and at J to 5 bases, leaving 3 bases not matched to a gene. Germline CDR1 is SNHLY and CDR2 is FYNNEI. CDR3 loop: CASSEDRGHHNEQFF. For the CDR3, the DNA is TGTGCCAGCAGTGAAGACAGGGGGCACCACAATGAGCAGTTCTTC.

This chain connects TRBV19 to TRBJ2-7; D unresolved. CDR3 length: 13 residues. Germline CDR1 is LNHDA and CDR2 is SQIVND (reference sequence). The V end was cut by 1 base, the J end by 0 bases, with 4 bases between. CDR3 in DNA: TGTGCCAGTAGTATAGGGCCCTCCTACGAGCAGTACTTC. Encoded protein: CASSIGPSYEQYF.

This sequence joins TRBV5-1 and TRBJ1-1, with TRBD1 matching 9 bases. The CDR3 totals 17 residues. The germline CDR1 and CDR2 sequences are SGHRS and YFSETQ. V was clipped by 6 bases and J by 0 bases; unmatched bases: 12. In nucleotides, the CDR3 is TGCGCCAGCAACCATATCCCGGGACAGGGTTTGAACACTGAAGCTTTCTTT. It encodes CASNHIPGQGLNTEAFF.

The chain links TRBV9 to TRBJ2-3, with 14 bases fitting TRBD2. Germline loops: CDR1 SGDLS, CDR2 YYNGEE. After removal of 4 bases from V and 5 bases from J, the junction contained 6 bases not matched to a gene. This CDR3 is built from 16 residues. CDR3 coding DNA: TGTGCCAGCAGCACGGGACTAGCGGGGGCGGAAGATACGCAGTATTTT. Its translation is CASSTGLAGAEDTQYF.

This clone was observed a single time. The chain joins TRBV6-5 to TRBJ2-1; D might be TRBD2 (7 bases). Germline V CDR1 and CDR2: MNHEY, SVGAGI. CDR3 length: 15 residues. V lost 4 bases to trimming and J lost 7 bases, with 17 bases between them. The CDR3 region has the DNA TGTGCCAGCAGTTCCGCGGGGGCTCCGAGGAATGAGCAGTTCTTC. Translating it yields CASSSAGAPRNEQFF.

V usage is TRBV9 and J usage is TRBJ1-1; 7 bases line up with TRBD1. Per germline, CDR1 SGDLS and CDR2 YYNGEE. The CDR3 covers 16 residues. V lost 0 bases, J lost 2 bases, and 7 bases stayed unmatched. CDR3 nucleotides: TGTGCCAGCAGCGTAGCGGCTCAGGGGGTTAACACTGAAGCTTTCTTT. Translation gives CASSVAAQGVNTEAFF.

This chain joins TRBV18 and TRBJ2-4, with a possible D match to TRBD2 (6 bases). The V end lost 4 bases, the J end lost 7 bases, and 11 bases lay between the germline ends. CDR3 length: 13 amino acids. Germline CDR1 reads KGHSH; CDR2 reads LQKENI. CDR3 region: CASSRDWMNIQYF. CDR3 sequence (DNA): TGTGCCAGCTCACGGGACTGGATGAACATTCAGTACTTC.

The gene calls are TRBV5-4 and TRBJ1-2, with 7 bases that match TRBD1. V gave up 4 bases and J gave up 6 bases; unmatched junction bases: 9. There are 14 residues in the CDR3. Germline V gene data show CDR1 as SGHNT and CDR2 as YYREEE (reference sequence). The CDR3 nucleotides read TGTGCCAGCAGCCCACCGGGACAGAACCATGGCTACACCTTC. Translated, it gives CASSPPGQNHGYTF.

The chain combines TRBV6-5 with TRBJ2-4; D not resolved. The CDR3 runs 16 residues. The germline gives CDR1 MNHEY, CDR2 SVGAGI. Trimming removed 0 bases at V and 1 base at J, with 10 bases between. The chain's CDR3 is CASSYSAGSAKNIQYF. The CDR3 region has the DNA TGTGCCAGCAGTTACTCGGCTGGTTCGGCCAAAAACATTCAGTACTTC.

The chain couples TRBV5-6 to TRBJ1-6, with D perhaps TRBD1 (5 bases). The CDR3 is made up of 16 amino acids. V lost 4 bases and J lost 8, with 19 bases in between. The germline CDR1 and CDR2 sequences are SGHDT and YYEEEE. As DNA, the CDR3 is TGTGCCAGCAGCCCCGACAGTGGGGACGACGATTCACCCCTCCACTTT. Its translation: CASSPDSGDDDSPLHF.

This clone was seen just once. J is TRBJ2-1 and V is TRBV7-2, with D perhaps given as TRBD1 or TRBD2 (6 bases each). The CDR3 runs to 16 residues. Trimming cost V 3 bases and J 3 bases, with 15 bases left between them. Looked up from germline, CDR1 is SGHTA and CDR2 is FQGNSA. The CDR3 DNA follows: TGTGCCAGCAGCTTGTACGGGGGCCTCGACTACAATGAGCAGTTCTTC. Protein sequence: CASSLYGGLDYNEQFF. Full variable domain (rest looked up from reference TRBV7-2 and TRBJ2-1): GAGVSQSPSNKVTEKGKDVELRCDPISGHTALYWYRQSLGQGLEFLIYFQGNSAPDKSGLPSDRFSAERTGGSVSTLTIQRTQQEDSAVYLCASSLYGGLDYNEQFFGPGTRLTVL.

The gene calls are TRBV6-5 and TRBJ2-7; D may be TRBD2 (6 bases). Germline V gives CDR1 MNHEY, CDR2 SVGAGI. Trimming removed 10 bases at V and 3 bases at J, with 16 bases between. The CDR3 runs to 13 residues. For the CDR3, the DNA is TGTGCCACCTGCGGAGGGGCCCACTACGAGCAGTACTTC. It translates to CATCGGAHYEQYF.

V gene TRBV30 combines with J gene TRBJ2-2, with D perhaps TRBD1 or TRBD2 (6 bases each). The CDR3 has 16 residues. Trimming stripped 0 bases from V and 4 bases from J, with 15 bases between. The germline V gene encodes CDR1 GTSNPN and CDR2 SVGIG (reference sequence). The CDR3 loop is CAWSVDPGAVTGELFF. The CDR3 bases are TGTGCCTGGAGTGTTGACCCGGGGGCGGTCACCGGGGAGCTGTTTTTT.

The chain uses TRBV4-1 and TRBJ1-5; D unresolved. CDR3 size: 15 residues. Per the germline V gene, CDR1 is MGHRA and CDR2 is YSYEKL. V was shortened by 1 base and J by 2 bases, with 9 bases between the two germline ends. The CDR3 loop reads CASSQVSARNQPQHF. In nucleotides, the CDR3 is TGCGCCAGCAGCCAAGTGAGCGCTCGCAATCAGCCCCAGCATTTT.

This chain uses TRBV5-1 with TRBJ2-2; TRBD2 is a possible D gene (6 bases). This CDR3 spans 14 amino acids. Trimming left V 4 bases short and J 4 bases short, with 11 bases between. Germline V gene lookup returns CDR1 SGHRS and CDR2 YFSETQ. The chain's CDR3 is CASSPGLSTGELFF. Here the CDR3 DNA reads TGCGCCAGCAGCCCGGGACTTTCCACCGGGGAGCTGTTTTTT.

The chain is built from TRBV5-4 and TRBJ2-7; D may be TRBD2 (5 bases). The CDR3 sequence is 16 residues long. V was clipped by 0 bases and J by 2 bases, with 15 bases between them. Germline CDR1 is SGHNT and CDR2 is YYREEE (reference sequence). The CDR3: CASSLVRRGSAYEQYF. CDR3 bases: TGTGCCAGCAGCTTGGTTCGTCGCGGGTCGGCCTACGAGCAGTACTTC. Supplemented by reference TRBV5-4 and TRBJ2-7, the full variable domain reads ETGVTQSPTHLIKTRGQQVTLRCSSQSGHNTVSWYQQALGQGPQFIFQYYREEENGRGNFPPRFSGLQFPNYSSELNVNALELDDSALYLCASSLVRRGSAYEQYFGPGTRLTVT.

V is TRBV2 and J is TRBJ2-1, with 7 bases aligning to TRBD1. V lost 10 bases, J lost 4 bases, and 7 bases stayed unmatched. The CDR3 is made up of 13 amino acids. Germline V gene sequence: CDR1 SNHLY, CDR2 FYNNEI. The CDR3 nucleotides are TGTGCCACTAGACAGGGCCCATACAATGAGCAGTTCTTC. Its protein is CATRQGPYNEQFF. Combining the CDR3 with reference TRBV2 and TRBJ2-1 gives the whole variable domain EPEVTQTPSHQVTQMGQEVILRCVPISNHLYFYWYRQILGQKVEFLVSFYNNEISEKSEIFDDQFSVERPDGSNFTLKIRSTKLEDSAMYFCATRQGPYNEQFFGPGTRLTVL.

This chain joins TRBV9 and TRBJ1-2; D not certain. Germline V lookup: CDR1 SGDLS, CDR2 YYNGEE. The CDR3 has 14 residues. The V end lost 3 bases, the J end lost 8 bases, and 17 bases lay between the germline ends. CDR3 residues: CASSGPATLVGYTF. In DNA form, the CDR3 reads TGTGCCAGCAGCGGGCCAGCCACGCTCGTCGGCTACACCTTC.

This clone was found a few times. The rearrangement uses TRBV2 and TRBJ2-3, with no clear D. Germline V lookup: CDR1 SNHLY, CDR2 FYNNEI. This CDR3 region has 11 residues. V lost 4 bases and J 5 bases, leaving 4 bases between the germline ends. In DNA form, the CDR3 reads TGTGCCAGCAGTGTGTTAGATACGCAGTATTTT. This gives the protein CASSVLDTQYF.

A single count supports this clone. The rearrangement uses TRBV6-5 and TRBJ1-2, with unresolved D. V lost 6 bases to trimming and J lost 5 bases, with 13 bases between them. The germline V gene encodes CDR1 MNHEY and CDR2 SVGAGI. The CDR3 extends over 13 amino acids. The CDR3 nucleotides are TGTGCCAGCAGGACCCCCGGGAGTTATGGCTACACCTTC. This translates into CASRTPGSYGYTF.